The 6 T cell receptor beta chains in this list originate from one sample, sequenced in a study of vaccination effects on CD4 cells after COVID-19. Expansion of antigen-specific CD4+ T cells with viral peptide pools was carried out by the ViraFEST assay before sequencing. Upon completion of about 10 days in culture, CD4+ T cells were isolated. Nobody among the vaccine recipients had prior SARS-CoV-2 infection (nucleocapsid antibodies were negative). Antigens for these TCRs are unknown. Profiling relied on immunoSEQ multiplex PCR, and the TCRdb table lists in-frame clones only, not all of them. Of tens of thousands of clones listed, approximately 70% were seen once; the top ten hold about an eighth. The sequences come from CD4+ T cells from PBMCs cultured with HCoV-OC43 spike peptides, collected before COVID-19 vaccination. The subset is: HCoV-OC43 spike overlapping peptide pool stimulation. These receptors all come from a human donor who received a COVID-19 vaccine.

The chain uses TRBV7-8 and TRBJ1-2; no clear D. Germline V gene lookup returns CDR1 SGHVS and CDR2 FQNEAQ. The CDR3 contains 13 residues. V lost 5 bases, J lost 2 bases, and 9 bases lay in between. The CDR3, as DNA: TGTGCCAGCAGCATCGGCGAGAACTATGGCTACACCTTC. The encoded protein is CASSIGENYGYTF.

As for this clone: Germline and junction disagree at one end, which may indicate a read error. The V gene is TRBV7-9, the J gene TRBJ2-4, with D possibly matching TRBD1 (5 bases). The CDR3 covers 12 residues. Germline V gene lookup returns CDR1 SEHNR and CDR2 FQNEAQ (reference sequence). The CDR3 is CASSLAGPSTHF. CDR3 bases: TGTGCCAGCAGCTTAGCGGGGCCCTCGACGCACTTC.

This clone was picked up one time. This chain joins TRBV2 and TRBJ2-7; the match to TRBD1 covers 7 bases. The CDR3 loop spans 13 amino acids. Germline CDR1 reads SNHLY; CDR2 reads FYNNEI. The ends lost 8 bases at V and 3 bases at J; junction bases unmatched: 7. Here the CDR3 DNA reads TGTGCCAGCCATTTGGACAGGAACTACGAGCAGTACTTC. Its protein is CASHLDRNYEQYF. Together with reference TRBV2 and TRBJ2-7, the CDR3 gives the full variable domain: EPEVTQTPSHQVTQMGQEVILRCVPISNHLYFYWYRQILGQKVEFLVSFYNNEISEKSEIFDDQFSVERPDGSNFTLKIRSTKLEDSAMYFCASHLDRNYEQYFGPGTRLTVT.

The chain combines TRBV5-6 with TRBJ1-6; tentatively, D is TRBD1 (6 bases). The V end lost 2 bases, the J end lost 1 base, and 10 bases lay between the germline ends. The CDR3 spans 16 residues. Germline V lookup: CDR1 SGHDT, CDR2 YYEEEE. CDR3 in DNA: TGTGCCAGCAGCTTACAGGGAAGGTCCTATAATTCACCCCTCCACTTT. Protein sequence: CASSLQGRSYNSPLHF.

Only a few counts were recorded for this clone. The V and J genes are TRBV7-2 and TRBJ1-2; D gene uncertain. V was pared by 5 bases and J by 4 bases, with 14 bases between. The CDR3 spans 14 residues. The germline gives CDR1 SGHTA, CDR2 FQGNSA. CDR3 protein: CASSPEEGAYGYTF. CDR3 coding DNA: TGTGCCAGCAGCCCAGAGGAGGGAGCCTATGGCTACACCTTC.

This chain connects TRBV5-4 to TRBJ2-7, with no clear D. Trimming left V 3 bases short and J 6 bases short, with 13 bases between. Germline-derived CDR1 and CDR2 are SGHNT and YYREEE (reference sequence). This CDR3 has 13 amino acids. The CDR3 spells CASSSDGVGEQYF. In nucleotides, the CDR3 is TGTGCCAGCAGCTCCGACGGCGTTGGCGAGCAGTACTTC.